This TCR beta chain was retrieved from a study of T cell changes during pregnancy in multiple sclerosis. This clone appeared once. V was pared by 4 bases and J by 6 bases, with 8 bases of the junction left unmatched. Germline loops: CDR1 MNHNY, CDR2 SVGAGI (reference sequence). The CDR3 is made up of 15 amino acids. Sequencing used immunoSEQ multiplex PCR; TCRdb keeps in-frame clones, though not all of them. The table lists around 70,000 clones, roughly nine tenths of them singletons, with approximately 0.84% in the top ten. Source: peripheral blood, taken in the second trimester of pregnancy. This sequence joins TRBV6-6 and TRBJ1-5, with 8 nucleotides matching TRBD1. The TCR originated in a female donor with multiple sclerosis, enrolled in a pregnancy study. CDR3 nucleotide sequence: TGTGCCAGCAGTTTCCTACAGGGGGAGGCTCAGCCCCAGCATTTT. It translates to CASSFLQGEAQPQHF.